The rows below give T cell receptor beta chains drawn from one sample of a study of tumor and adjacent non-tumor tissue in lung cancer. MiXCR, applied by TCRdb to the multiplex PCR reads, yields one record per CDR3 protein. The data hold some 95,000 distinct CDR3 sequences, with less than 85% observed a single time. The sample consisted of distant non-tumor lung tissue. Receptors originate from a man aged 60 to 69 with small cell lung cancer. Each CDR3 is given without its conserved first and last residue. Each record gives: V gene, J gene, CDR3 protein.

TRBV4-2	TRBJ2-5	ASSQASGSNIGGETQY
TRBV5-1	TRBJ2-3	ISSYLTGDTDTQY
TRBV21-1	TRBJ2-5	ASSKYIRTGYQETQY
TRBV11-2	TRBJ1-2	TISLESGHYGYT
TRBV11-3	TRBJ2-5	VSSSASNRFRTLY
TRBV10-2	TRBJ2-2	ASRGGELVNTGELF
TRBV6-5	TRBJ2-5	ASRPGQGHTLRDTQY
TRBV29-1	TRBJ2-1	SASGMAYNEQF
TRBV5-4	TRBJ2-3	ASSLGGAGSTDTQY
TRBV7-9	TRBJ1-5	ASSQGTGGVNQPQH
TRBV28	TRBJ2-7	ARGTGTGAYKQY
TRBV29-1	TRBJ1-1	SVRKGAPEAF
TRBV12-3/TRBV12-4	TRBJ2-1	TSSQAESEQF
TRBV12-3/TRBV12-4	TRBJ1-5	ARSLDSGTGNQPQH
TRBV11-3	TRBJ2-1	ASSTRGMDNEQF
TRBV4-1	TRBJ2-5	ASSQGWGQGETQN
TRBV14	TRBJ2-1	ASSQGRSSYNEQF
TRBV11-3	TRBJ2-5	ASSPNRTGCETQY
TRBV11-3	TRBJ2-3	ACCQREEWDTQY
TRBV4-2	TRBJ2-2	ASKLVGDDDGELF
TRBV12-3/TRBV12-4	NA	ASAVRGGHYEQY
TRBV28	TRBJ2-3	ATTLSGTDTQY